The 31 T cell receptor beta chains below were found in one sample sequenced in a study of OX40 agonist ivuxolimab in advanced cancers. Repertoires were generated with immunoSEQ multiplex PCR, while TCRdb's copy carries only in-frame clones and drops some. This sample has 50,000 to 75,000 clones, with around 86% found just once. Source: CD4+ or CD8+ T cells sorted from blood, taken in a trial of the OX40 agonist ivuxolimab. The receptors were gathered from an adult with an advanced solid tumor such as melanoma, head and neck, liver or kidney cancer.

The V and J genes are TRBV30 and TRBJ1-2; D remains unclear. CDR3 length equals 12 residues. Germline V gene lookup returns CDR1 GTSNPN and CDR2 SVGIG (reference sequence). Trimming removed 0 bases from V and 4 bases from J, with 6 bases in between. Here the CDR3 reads CAWSVVSYGYTF. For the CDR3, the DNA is TGTGCCTGGAGTGTTGTCAGCTATGGCTACACCTTC.

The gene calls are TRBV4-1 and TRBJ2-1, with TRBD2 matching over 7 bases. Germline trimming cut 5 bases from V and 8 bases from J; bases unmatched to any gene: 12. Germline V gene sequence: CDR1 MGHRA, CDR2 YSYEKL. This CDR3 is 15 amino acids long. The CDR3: CASSTWTRLGHEQFF. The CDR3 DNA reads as TGCGCCAGCAGCACCTGGACTAGGCTGGGACATGAGCAGTTCTTC.

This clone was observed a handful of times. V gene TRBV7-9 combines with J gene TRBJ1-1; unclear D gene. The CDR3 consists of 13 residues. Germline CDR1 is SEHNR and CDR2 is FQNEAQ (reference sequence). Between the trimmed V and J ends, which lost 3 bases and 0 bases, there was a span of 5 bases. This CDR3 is CASSFGMNTEAFF. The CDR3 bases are TGTGCCAGCAGCTTCGGTATGAACACTGAAGCTTTCTTT.

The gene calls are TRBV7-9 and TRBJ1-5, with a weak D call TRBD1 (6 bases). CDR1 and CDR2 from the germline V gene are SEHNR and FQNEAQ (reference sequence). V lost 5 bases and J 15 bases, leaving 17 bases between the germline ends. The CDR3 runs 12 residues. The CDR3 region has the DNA TGTGCCAGCAGCCGCGATACAGGGAGTCGGCATTTT. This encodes CASSRDTGSRHF. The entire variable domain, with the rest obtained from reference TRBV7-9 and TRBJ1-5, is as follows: DTGVSQNPRHKITKRGQNVTFRCDPISEHNRLYWYRQTLGQGPEFLTYFQNEAQLEKSRLLSDRFSAERPKGSFSTLEIQRTEQGDSAMYLCASSRDTGSRHFGDGTRLSIL.

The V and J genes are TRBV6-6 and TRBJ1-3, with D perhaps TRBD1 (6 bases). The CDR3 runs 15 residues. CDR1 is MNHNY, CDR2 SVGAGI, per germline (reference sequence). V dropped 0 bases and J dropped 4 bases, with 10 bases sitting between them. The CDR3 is CASSYSIRGGNTIYF. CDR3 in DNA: TGTGCCAGCAGTTACTCGATAAGGGGGGGAAACACCATATATTTT.

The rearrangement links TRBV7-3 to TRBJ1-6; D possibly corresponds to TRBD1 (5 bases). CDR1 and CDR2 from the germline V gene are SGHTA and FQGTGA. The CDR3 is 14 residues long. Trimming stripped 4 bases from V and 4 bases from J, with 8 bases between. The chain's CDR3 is CASSSGRYNSPLHF. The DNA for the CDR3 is TGTGCCAGCAGCTCGGGACGGTATAATTCACCCCTCCACTTT.

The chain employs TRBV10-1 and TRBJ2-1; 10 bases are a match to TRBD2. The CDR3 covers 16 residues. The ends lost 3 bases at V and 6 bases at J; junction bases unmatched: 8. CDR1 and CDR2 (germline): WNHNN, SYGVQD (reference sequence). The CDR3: CASSDPGTSAANEQFF. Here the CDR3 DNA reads TGCGCCAGCAGTGACCCTGGGACTAGCGCCGCCAATGAGCAGTTCTTC.

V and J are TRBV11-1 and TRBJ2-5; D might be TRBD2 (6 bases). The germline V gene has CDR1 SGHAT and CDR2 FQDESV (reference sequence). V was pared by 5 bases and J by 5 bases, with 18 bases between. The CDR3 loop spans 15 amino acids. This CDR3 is CASSPFGGRGETQYF. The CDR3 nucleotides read TGTGCCAGCAGCCCATTCGGAGGGAGAGGGGAGACCCAGTACTTC.

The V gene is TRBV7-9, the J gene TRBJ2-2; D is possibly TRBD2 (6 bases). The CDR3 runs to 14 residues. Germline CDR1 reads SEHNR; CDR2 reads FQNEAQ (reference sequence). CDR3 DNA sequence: TGTGCGTTCTCTAAGGGCGCGGGGACCGGGGAGCTGTTTTTT. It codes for CAFSKGAGTGELFF.

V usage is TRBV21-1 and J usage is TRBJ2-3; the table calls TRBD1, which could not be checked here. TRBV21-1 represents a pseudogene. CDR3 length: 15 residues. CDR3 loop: CASSRTGVPTDTQYF. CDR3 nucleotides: TGTGCCAGCAGCCGGACAGGGGTCCCCACAGATACGCAGTATTTT.

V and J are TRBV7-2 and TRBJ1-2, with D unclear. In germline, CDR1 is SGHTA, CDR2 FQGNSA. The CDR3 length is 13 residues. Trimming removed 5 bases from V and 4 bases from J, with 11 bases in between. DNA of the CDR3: TGTGCCAGCAGCACCTCCGGGAGCTATGGCTACACCTTC. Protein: CASSTSGSYGYTF.

DNA for the CDR3: TGTGCCAGCAGTTACTTTGGGCGTGCTAATGAAAAACTGTTTTTT. Protein product: CASSYFGRANEKLFF. The gene calls are TRBV6-5 and TRBJ1-4; D gene uncertain. CDR1 and CDR2 (germline): MNHEY, SVGAGI. Trimming took 1 base from V and 3 from J, leaving 9 bases between them. This CDR3 comprises 15 residues.

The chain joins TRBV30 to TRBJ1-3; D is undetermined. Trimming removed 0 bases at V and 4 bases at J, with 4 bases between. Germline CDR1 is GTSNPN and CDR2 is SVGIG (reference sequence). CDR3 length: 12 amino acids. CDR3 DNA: TGTGCCTGGAGTGTAGCGGGAAACACCATATATTTT. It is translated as CAWSVAGNTIYF.

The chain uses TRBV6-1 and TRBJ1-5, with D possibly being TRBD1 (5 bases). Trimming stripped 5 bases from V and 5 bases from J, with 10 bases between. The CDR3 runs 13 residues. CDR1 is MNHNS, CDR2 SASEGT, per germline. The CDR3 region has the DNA TGTGCCAGCAGTCCACAGGCCGATCAGCCCCAGCATTTT. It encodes CASSPQADQPQHF.

This chain's CDR3 is CASSPLDWSGSETQYF. The CDR3, as DNA: TGTGCCAGCAGTCCTTTGGACTGGTCGGGTTCGGAGACCCAGTACTTC. The V and J genes are TRBV14 and TRBJ2-5; D perhaps matches TRBD2 (5 bases). V lost 6 bases and J lost 5, with 22 bases in between. The CDR3 extends over 16 amino acids. Germline V CDR1 and CDR2: SGHDN, FVKESK. The full variable domain, rest sourced from reference TRBV14 and TRBJ2-5, is EAGVTQFPSHSVIEKGQTVTLRCDPISGHDNLYWYRRVMGKEIKFLLHFVKESKQDESGMPNNRFLAERTGGTYSTLKVQPAELEDSGVYFCASSPLDWSGSETQYFGPGTRLLVL.

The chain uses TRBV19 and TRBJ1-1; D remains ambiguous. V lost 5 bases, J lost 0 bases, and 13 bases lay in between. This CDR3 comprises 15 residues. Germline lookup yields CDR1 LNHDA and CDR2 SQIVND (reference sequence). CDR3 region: CASSGLDGLNTEAFF. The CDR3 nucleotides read TGTGCCAGTAGTGGATTGGACGGCCTGAACACTGAAGCTTTCTTT.

The CDR3 DNA reads as TGCGCCAGCAGCTTCGGGACGGCCGCCGGATCTGGAAACACCATATATTTT. Translated: CASSFGTAAGSGNTIYF. The rearrangement joins TRBV4-1 to TRBJ1-3; TRBD1 is a possible D gene (5 bases). V was shortened by 5 bases and J by 1 base, with 18 bases between the two germline ends. The V gene's germline CDR1 is MGHRA and CDR2 YSYEKL. The CDR3 is made up of 17 amino acids.

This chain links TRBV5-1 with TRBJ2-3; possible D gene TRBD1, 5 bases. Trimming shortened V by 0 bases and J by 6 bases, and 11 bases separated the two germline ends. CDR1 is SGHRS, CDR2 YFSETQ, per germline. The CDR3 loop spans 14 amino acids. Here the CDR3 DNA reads TGCGCCAGCAGCTTGGGCCCAGGGTCCGATACGCAGTATTTT. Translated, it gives CASSLGPGSDTQYF.

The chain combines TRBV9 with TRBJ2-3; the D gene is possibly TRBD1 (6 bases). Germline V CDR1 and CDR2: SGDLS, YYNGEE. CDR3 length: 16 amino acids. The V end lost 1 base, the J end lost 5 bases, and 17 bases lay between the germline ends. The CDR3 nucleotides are TGTGCCAGCAGCGTATCAAATGACAGGTACTTAGATACGCAGTATTTT. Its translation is CASSVSNDRYLDTQYF.

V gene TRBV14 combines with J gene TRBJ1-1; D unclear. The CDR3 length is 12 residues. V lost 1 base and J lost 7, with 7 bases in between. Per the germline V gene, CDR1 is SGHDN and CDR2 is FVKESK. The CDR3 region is CASSQVPGEAFF. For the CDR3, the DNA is TGTGCCAGCAGCCAAGTTCCCGGTGAAGCTTTCTTT. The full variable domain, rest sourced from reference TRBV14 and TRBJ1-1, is EAGVTQFPSHSVIEKGQTVTLRCDPISGHDNLYWYRRVMGKEIKFLLHFVKESKQDESGMPNNRFLAERTGGTYSTLKVQPAELEDSGVYFCASSQVPGEAFFGQGTRLTVV.

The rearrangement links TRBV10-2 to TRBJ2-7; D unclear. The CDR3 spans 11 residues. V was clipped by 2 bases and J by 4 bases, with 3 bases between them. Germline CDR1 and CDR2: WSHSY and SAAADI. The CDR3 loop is CASSETYEQYF. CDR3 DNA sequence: TGCGCCAGCAGTGAGACATACGAGCAGTACTTC.

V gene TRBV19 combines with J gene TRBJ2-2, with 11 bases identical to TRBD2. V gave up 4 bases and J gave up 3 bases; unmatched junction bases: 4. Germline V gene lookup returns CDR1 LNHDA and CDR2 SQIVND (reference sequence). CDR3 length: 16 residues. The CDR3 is CASSRQGLADTGELFF. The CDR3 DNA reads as TGTGCCAGTAGTAGACAGGGACTAGCGGACACCGGGGAGCTGTTTTTT.

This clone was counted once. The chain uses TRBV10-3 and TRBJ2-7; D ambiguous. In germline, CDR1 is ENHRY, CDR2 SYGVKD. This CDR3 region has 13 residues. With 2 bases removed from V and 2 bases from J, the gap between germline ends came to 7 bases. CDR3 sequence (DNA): TGTGCCATCAGTGAGACAGCCACCTACGAGCAGTACTTC. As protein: CAISETATYEQYF.

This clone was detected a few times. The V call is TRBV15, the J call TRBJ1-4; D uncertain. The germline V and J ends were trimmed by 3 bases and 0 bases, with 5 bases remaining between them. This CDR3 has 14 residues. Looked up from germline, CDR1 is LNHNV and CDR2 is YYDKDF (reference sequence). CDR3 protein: CATSRGTTNEKLFF. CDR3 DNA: TGTGCCACCAGCAGGGGGACAACTAATGAAAAACTGTTTTTT. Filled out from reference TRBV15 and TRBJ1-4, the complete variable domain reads DAMVIQNPRYQVTQFGKPVTLSCSQTLNHNVMYWYQQKSSQAPKLLFHYYDKDFNNEADTPDNFQSRRPNTSFCFLDIRSPGLGDTAMYLCATSRGTTNEKLFFGSGTQLSVL.

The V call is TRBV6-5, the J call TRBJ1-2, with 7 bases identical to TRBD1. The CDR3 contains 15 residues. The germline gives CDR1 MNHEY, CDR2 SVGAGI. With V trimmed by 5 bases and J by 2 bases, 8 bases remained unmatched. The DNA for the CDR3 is TGTGCCAGCAGTAAAGTACAGGGGAGGAACTATGGCTACACCTTC. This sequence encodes CASSKVQGRNYGYTF.

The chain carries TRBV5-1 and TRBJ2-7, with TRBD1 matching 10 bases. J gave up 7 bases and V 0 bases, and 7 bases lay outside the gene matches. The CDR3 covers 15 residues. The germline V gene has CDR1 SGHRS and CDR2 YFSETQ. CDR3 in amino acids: CASSLGGQGSREQYF. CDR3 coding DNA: TGCGCCAGCAGCTTGGGGGGACAGGGGTCGAGGGAGCAGTACTTC. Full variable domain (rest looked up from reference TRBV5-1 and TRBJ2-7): KAGVTQTPRYLIKTRGQQVTLSCSPISGHRSVSWYQQTPGQGLQFLFEYFSETQRNKGNFPGRFSGRQFSNSRSEMNVSTLELGDSALYLCASSLGGQGSREQYFGPGTRLTVT.

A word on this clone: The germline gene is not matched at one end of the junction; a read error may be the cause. The CDR3 nucleotides read TGTGCCAGCAGCTTAATCGCGATTGGCGGGGCCCTCTACTTT. Its protein product is CASSLIAIGGALYF. This chain joins TRBV7-3 and TRBJ1-6; tentative D call: TRBD1 (5 bases). CDR1 is SGHTA and CDR2 is FQGTGA in the germline V gene. This CDR3 has 14 residues.

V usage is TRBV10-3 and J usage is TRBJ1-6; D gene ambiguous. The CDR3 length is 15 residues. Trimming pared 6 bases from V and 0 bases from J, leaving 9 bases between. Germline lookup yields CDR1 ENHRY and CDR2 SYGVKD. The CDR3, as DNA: TGTGCCATCAGGGGCGGGGACTCCTATAATTCACCCCTCCACTTT. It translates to CAIRGGDSYNSPLHF.

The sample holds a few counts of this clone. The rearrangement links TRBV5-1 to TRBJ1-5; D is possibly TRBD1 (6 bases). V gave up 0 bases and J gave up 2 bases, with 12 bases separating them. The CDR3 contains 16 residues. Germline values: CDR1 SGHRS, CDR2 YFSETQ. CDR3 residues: CASSLVKQGGNQPQHF. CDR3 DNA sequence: TGCGCCAGCAGCTTGGTAAAACAGGGCGGCAATCAGCCCCAGCATTTT. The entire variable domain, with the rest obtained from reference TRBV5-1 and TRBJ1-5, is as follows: KAGVTQTPRYLIKTRGQQVTLSCSPISGHRSVSWYQQTPGQGLQFLFEYFSETQRNKGNFPGRFSGRQFSNSRSEMNVSTLELGDSALYLCASSLVKQGGNQPQHFGDGTRLSIL.

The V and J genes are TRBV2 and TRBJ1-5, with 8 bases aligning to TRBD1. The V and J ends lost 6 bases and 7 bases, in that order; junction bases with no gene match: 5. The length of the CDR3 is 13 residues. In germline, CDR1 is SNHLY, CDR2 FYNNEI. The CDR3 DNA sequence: TGTGCCAGCAGCCAGGACAGGGACCAGCCCCAGCATTTT. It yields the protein CASSQDRDQPQHF.

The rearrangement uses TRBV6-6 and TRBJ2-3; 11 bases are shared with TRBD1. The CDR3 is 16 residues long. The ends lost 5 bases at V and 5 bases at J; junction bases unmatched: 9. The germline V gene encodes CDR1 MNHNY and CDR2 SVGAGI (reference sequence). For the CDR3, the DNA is TGTGCCAGCAGTAGATCGTCGGACAGGGGGCAAGATACGCAGTATTTT. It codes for CASSRSSDRGQDTQYF.